This is a list of T cell receptor beta chains from one sample in a study of T cell responses to AZD1222 COVID-19 vaccine. The protocol was immunoSEQ multiplex PCR, while the TCRdb copy is restricted to in-frame clones and leaves out a portion. The sample includes some 150,000 clones, around nine tenths of them seen just once. The source was peripheral blood, collected on day 0 of MenACWY control vaccination. These receptors all stem from an adult in good health. The CDR3 runs from the conserved cysteine through the conserved F or W. The D gene is left open where the match is weak.

J gene,D gene,V gene,CDR3 protein
TRBJ1-1,-,TRBV5-1,CASSLSVNTEAFF
TRBJ1-2,-,TRBV7-9,CASSFETANYGYTF
TRBJ1-1,-,TRBV7-6,CASSLEWTSPTEAFF
TRBJ1-2,TRBD1,TRBV4-1,CASSPGGLGQPKGYTF
TRBJ1-1,-,TRBV3-1/TRBV3-2,CASSQGLGGGGTEAFF
TRBJ2-3,TRBD1,TRBV28,CASSTTGGTNTQYF
TRBJ1-5,TRBD1,TRBV7-9,CASSLTGGAQPQHF
TRBJ1-3,TRBD1,TRBV5-1,CASRPTPTGSSGNTIYF
TRBJ2-1,-,TRBV6-5,CASSASGRVNEQFF
TRBJ1-1,TRBD1,TRBV18,CASSPGTENTEAFF
TRBJ2-5,-,TRBV7-9,CASSLVFRIQRETQYF
TRBJ1-3,-,TRBV5-4,CASSLSGNTIYF
TRBJ2-2,-,TRBV7-2,CASSLVGSRGRTGELFF
TRBJ2-3,-,TRBV9,CASSVGGAGSTDTQYF
TRBJ1-2,TRBD1,TRBV5-5,CASSLANPWQGDYGYTF
TRBJ2-3,TRBD2,TRBV7-9,CASSLGGGALDTQYF
TRBJ1-1,-,TRBV2,CASRLFKGGGQAFF
TRBJ1-1,-,TRBV2,CASSVLENTEAFF
TRBJ1-5,-,TRBV5-8,CASSPRLNGYQPQHF
TRBJ2-2,TRBD2,TRBV11-3,CASSRASGVLTGELFF
TRBJ1-2,-,TRBV12-3/TRBV12-4,CASSPGGGYTF
TRBJ2-2,-,TRBV19,CASQTNSNTGELFF
TRBJ2-7,TRBD1,TRBV5-1,CASSTAGQGLYEQYF
TRBJ2-3,-,TRBV3-1/TRBV3-2,CASSQDLGLPAGTDTQYF
TRBJ1-4,-,TRBV11-2,CASSLSTNEKLFF
TRBJ1-2,-,TRBV5-4,CASSLATTVYGYTF
TRBJ1-4,-,TRBV6-5,CASSYGQNNEKLFF
TRBJ1-5,TRBD1,TRBV6-5,CASTRGLNQPQHF
TRBJ1-2,-,TRBV28,CASRFTDGTAGYTF
TRBJ1-5,-,TRBV6-1,CASSEEIGNQPQHF
TRBJ1-2,TRBD1,TRBV9,CASSGVSTGHGYTF
TRBJ1-1,-,TRBV19,CASSIWERGTEAFF
TRBJ2-1,TRBD2,TRBV24-1,CATSAPLAGGHNEQFF
TRBJ2-1,-,TRBV12-3/TRBV12-4,CASSSYNEQFF
TRBJ1-5,-,TRBV5-1,CASSLGGGNQPQHF
TRBJ1-5,-,TRBV19,CASSIGGKVQPQHF
TRBJ2-5,-,TRBV6-1,CASSDPWRQSKETQYF
TRBJ1-1,-,TRBV19,CASMMGGSEAFF
TRBJ2-5,-,TRBV11-2,CASSAQGGYQETQYF
TRBJ1-5,-,TRBV19,CASTLHNRRFNQPQHF
TRBJ1-1,TRBD1,TRBV5-1,CASRPGQGKANTEAFF
TRBJ1-1,-,TRBV2,CASSERQLYTEAFF
TRBJ1-1,TRBD1,TRBV7-6,CASSLKPGTANTEAFF
TRBJ1-4,TRBD1,TRBV2,CASTVDRGRGEKLFF
TRBJ1-5,-,TRBV19,CASSFRHGEQVHRMAQHF
TRBJ1-1,-,TRBV28,CASSLWGGRSTEAFF
TRBJ2-3,-,TRBV11-3,CASSSNTDTQYF
TRBJ1-1,-,TRBV7-4,CASSLGGTPEAFF
TRBJ1-1,-,TRBV6-1,CASSREGYEAFF
TRBJ1-1,-,TRBV27,CASSWAGAAEAFF
TRBJ1-1,TRBD1,TRBV6-5,CASTRQDRVTEAFF
TRBJ1-4,-,TRBV19,CAAAGRQNEKLFF
TRBJ2-7,-,TRBV18,CASSPTQGYTYEQYF
TRBJ2-2,TRBD1,TRBV7-3,CASSPTGYAGELFF
TRBJ2-1,TRBD2,TRBV5-4,CASTGRGGTAGNEQFF